The rows below give T cell receptor beta chains drawn from one sample of a study of blood T cell repertoires in COVID-19. Profiled with immunoSEQ multiplex PCR; TCRdb holds only in-frame clones, not every one. The sample lists some 200,000 clones; approximately 87% were seen once. Sequencing input: peripheral blood. These receptors all come from a man aged 35-49 years with active or convalescent COVID-19. Both conserved end residues are part of each CDR3. The order of the fields is clone size, V gene, J gene, D gene, CDR3 protein, CDR3 DNA. D genes are given only for firm matches. Clone size is given for some rows only: seen once, a few or many times, or a class if the clone is expanded.

>NA|TRBV15|TRBJ2-4|NA
CATSREAGRAIQYF
TGTGCCACCAGCAGAGAAGCGGGCAGGGCCATTCAGTACTTC
>NA|TRBV6-5|TRBJ1-2|TRBD1
CASREGAANYGYTF
TGTGCCAGCAGGGAGGGGGCAGCTAACTATGGCTACACCTTC
>NA|TRBV2|TRBJ1-5|NA
CASSEGLNSNQPQHF
TGTGCCAGCAGTGAAGGACTTAATAGCAATCAGCCCCAGCATTTT
>once|TRBV15|TRBJ1-4|NA
CATSKRAWEANEKLFF
TGTGCCACCAGCAAGCGAGCATGGGAGGCTAATGAAAAACTGTTTTTT
>NA|TRBV9|TRBJ2-3|TRBD2
CASSVVGGGSTDTQYF
TGTGCCAGCAGCGTAGTAGGCGGGGGAAGCACAGATACGCAGTATTTT
>NA|TRBV5-6|TRBJ1-2|NA
CASSLGTPDYTF
TGTGCCAGCAGCTTGGGGACACCCGACTACACCTTC
>NA|TRBV12-5|TRBJ1-1|TRBD1
CASGFEGAEAFF
TGTGCTAGTGGTTTTGAGGGGGCAGAAGCTTTCTTT
>few|TRBV11-2|TRBJ1-1|NA
CASSLKISEAFF
TGTGCCAGCAGCTTAAAGATCAGTGAAGCTTTCTTT
>few|TRBV24-1|TRBJ2-7|TRBD1
CAINRGRIYEQYF
TGTGCCATCAACAGGGGGCGAATCTACGAGCAGTACTTC
>NA|TRBV3-1/TRBV3-2|TRBJ1-2|TRBD1
CASSQAGQEAYGYTF
TGTGCCAGCAGCCAAGCAGGACAGGAGGCCTATGGCTACACCTTC
>NA|TRBV4-1|TRBJ1-1|NA
CASSQTILRGPNTEAFF
TGCGCCAGCAGCCAAACGATTTTGCGGGGCCCGAACACTGAAGCTTTCTTT
>NA|TRBV5-1|TRBJ1-4|TRBD1
CASGYGAGGVEKLFF
TGCGCCAGCGGATACGGGGCAGGGGGAGTCGAAAAACTGTTTTTT
>NA|TRBV5-1|TRBJ2-5|NA
CASSLLGLQETQYF
TGCGCCAGCAGCTTGCTGGGACTCCAAGAGACCCAGTACTTC
>NA|TRBV6-5|TRBJ1-5|NA
CAAGERFSNQPQHF
TGTGCCGCAGGGGAAAGGTTTAGCAATCAGCCCCAGCATTTT
>NA|TRBV7-6|TRBJ2-3|TRBD2
CASSLPSGGRVTDTQYF
TGTGCCAGCAGCTTACCTAGCGGGGGCCGGGTCACAGATACGCAGTATTTT
>NA|TRBV5-6|TRBJ1-2|NA
CASSSGAFSTFWGYTF
TGTGCCAGCAGCTCTGGTGCCTTCTCGACTTTTTGGGGCTACACCTTC
>NA|TRBV13|TRBJ2-1|NA
CASSWDTDNEQFF
TGTGCCAGCAGCTGGGACACGGACAATGAGCAGTTCTTC
>NA|TRBV27|TRBJ1-2|NA
CASSPTGSPNYGYTF
TGTGCCAGCAGTCCAACAGGTAGCCCTAACTATGGCTACACCTTC
>NA|TRBV19|TRBJ1-1|NA
CASTPGRGSGTEAFF
TGTGCCAGTACCCCTGGCCGGGGAAGTGGCACTGAAGCTTTCTTT
>NA|TRBV5-6|TRBJ1-2|TRBD1
CASSLGGQAFGYTF
TGTGCCAGCAGCTTGGGTGGACAGGCCTTTGGCTACACCTTC
>NA|TRBV5-1|TRBJ2-2|NA
CASSLELGELFF
TGCGCCAGCAGCTTGGAGCTGGGGGAGCTGTTTTTT
>NA|TRBV5-5|TRBJ2-2|NA
CASSSPARSFTGELFF
TGTGCCAGCAGCTCTCCCGCCCGGTCGTTCACCGGGGAGCTGTTTTTT
>NA|TRBV27|TRBJ1-2|TRBD1
CASSIRQGRGAANYGYTF
TGTGCCAGCAGTATCCGACAGGGAAGGGGGGCAGCTAACTATGGCTACACCTTC
>NA|TRBV13|TRBJ2-1|TRBD2
CASSPGLAGALPNSYNEQFF
TGTGCCAGCAGCCCGGGACTAGCGGGGGCCCTACCCAACTCCTACAATGAGCAGTTCTTC
>NA|TRBV7-2|TRBJ1-3|TRBD1
CASSLSQGSGNTIYF
TGTGCCAGCAGCTTATCACAGGGGTCTGGAAACACCATATATTTT